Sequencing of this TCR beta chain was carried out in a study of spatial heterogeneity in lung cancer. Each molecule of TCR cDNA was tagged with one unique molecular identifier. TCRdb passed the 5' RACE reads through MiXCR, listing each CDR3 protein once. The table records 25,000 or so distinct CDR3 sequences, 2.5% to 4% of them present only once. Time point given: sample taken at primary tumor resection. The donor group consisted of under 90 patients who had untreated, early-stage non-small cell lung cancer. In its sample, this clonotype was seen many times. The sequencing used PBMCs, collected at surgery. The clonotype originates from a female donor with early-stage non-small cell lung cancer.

DNA of the CDR3: TGTGCCATCAGGCTTAGCCCGGGAGAGACCCAGTACTTC. Amino acids: CAIRLSPGETQYF. The V and J genes are TRBV10-3 and TRBJ2-5; D is unresolved. Trimming removed 6 bases from V and 4 bases from J, with 12 bases in between. Germline V gives CDR1 ENHRY, CDR2 SYGVKD. The CDR3 is made up of 13 amino acids.